Detailed here is one T cell receptor beta chain. Its matching antigen is unknown. TCRdb ran MiXCR on the reads and lists one entry per CDR3 protein. The data hold about 740,000 distinct CDR3 sequences, with roughly 36% observed a single time. This specimen belongs to a study of T cell repertoires in cytomegalovirus infection. Across the whole study: Through public TCR beta signatures, both CMV infection and matching HLA type were indicated. Study-level findings and limits: HLA-C-restricted CMV clonotypes gave the most frequent clonotype in two of eight donors. Summed public TCR beta family frequency identified CMV carriers bearing the relevant HLA.

This TCR was sampled from a human donor in good health (CMV status not recorded). Some clones in this sample may be carry-over from other donors' samples. Sequencing was performed on PBMCs.

This CDR3 reads CASNIRGQGNNEQFF. The CDR3, as DNA: TGTGCCAGCAACATACGGGGACAGGGGAACAATGAGCAGTTCTTC. J is TRBJ2-1 and V is TRBV28, with 10 bases matching TRBD1. Trimming cost V 7 bases and J 5 bases; bases outside gene matches: 8. Looked up from germline, CDR1 is MDHEN and CDR2 is SYDVKM. This CDR3 spans 15 amino acids.